Listed below are T cell receptor beta chains from one sample, sequenced in a study of T cells in Graves' hyperthyroidism and ophthalmopathy. TCRdb ran MiXCR on the multiplex PCR reads and lists one entry per CDR3 protein. The sample shows roughly 500,000 distinct CDR3 sequences, 16% of them seen only once. Sequencing used blood. Receptor source: a woman in her twenties or thirties with Graves' ophthalmopathy. Each CDR3 is given with its conserved first and last residue. Each record gives: J gene, clone size, D gene, V gene, CDR3 DNA, CDR3 protein. A D gene is named only where the DNA matches it firmly. Size is stated for part of the rows, as once, few or many counts, or as a class when the clone is expanded.

j_gene: TRBJ2-3
abundance: .
d_gene: .
v_gene: TRBV28
CDR3nt: TGTGCCAGCAGAACTCCTCGCCTAAGCACAGATACGCAGTATTTT
CDR3aa: CASRTPRLSTDTQYF

j_gene: TRBJ2-4
abundance: many
d_gene: .
v_gene: TRBV11-1
CDR3nt: TGTGCCAGCAGCTTAGACGCGTGGGACATTCAGTACTTC
CDR3aa: CASSLDAWDIQYF

j_gene: TRBJ2-1
abundance: .
d_gene: .
v_gene: TRBV4-2
CDR3nt: TGTGCCAGCAGCCCCGGACTAGGAGGGGGCGAGCAGTTCTTC
CDR3aa: CASSPGLGGGEQFF

j_gene: TRBJ2-7
abundance: many
d_gene: TRBD2
v_gene: TRBV5-1
CDR3nt: TGCGCCAGCAGCTTAGTGACAGAGCGGGAAAAGGCCTACGAGCAGTACTTC
CDR3aa: CASSLVTEREKAYEQYF

j_gene: TRBJ2-2
abundance: few
d_gene: TRBD1
v_gene: TRBV2
CDR3nt: TGTGCCAGCGCCCGGGACAGAAAAAACACCGGGGAGCTGTTTTTT
CDR3aa: CASARDRKNTGELFF

j_gene: TRBJ1-1
abundance: .
d_gene: .
v_gene: TRBV20-1
CDR3nt: TGCAGTGCTAGACCTCTAGGACTGATCATGAACACTGAAGCTTTCTTT
CDR3aa: CSARPLGLIMNTEAFF

j_gene: TRBJ1-1
abundance: once
d_gene: .
v_gene: TRBV7-9
CDR3nt: TGTGCCAGCAGCTTACCAAGAGGGGTCTCGAACACTGGAGCTTTCTTT
CDR3aa: CASSLPRGVSNTGAFF

j_gene: TRBJ2-7
abundance: .
d_gene: .
v_gene: TRBV19
CDR3nt: TGTGCCAGTAGTATTACGGCGGGGAGATACTACGAGCAGTACTTC
CDR3aa: CASSITAGRYYEQYF

j_gene: TRBJ2-3
abundance: many
d_gene: .
v_gene: TRBV6-1
CDR3nt: TGTGCCAGCAGTGAAAAGGGGCCCCGAGATACGCAGTATTTT
CDR3aa: CASSEKGPRDTQYF

j_gene: TRBJ2-2
abundance: few
d_gene: TRBD2
v_gene: TRBV18
CDR3nt: TGTGCCAGCTCACCACGCGTTAGCGGGAGGGCCGCGAACACCGGGGAGCTGTTTTTT
CDR3aa: CASSPRVSGRAANTGELFF

j_gene: TRBJ1-5
abundance: few
d_gene: .
v_gene: TRBV20-1
CDR3nt: TGCACCTCCGCGGGGGGGAGCAATCAGCCCCAGCATTTT
CDR3aa: CTSAGGSNQPQHF

j_gene: TRBJ2-7
abundance: many
d_gene: TRBD1
v_gene: TRBV30
CDR3nt: TGTGCCTGGAGGGACGGACAGGGGTTCTTCCACGAGCAGTACTTC
CDR3aa: CAWRDGQGFFHEQYF

j_gene: TRBJ2-1
abundance: many
d_gene: .
v_gene: TRBV2
CDR3nt: TGTGCCAGCGCTGACGAGGCGAGGGTGCAGTTCTTC
CDR3aa: CASADEARVQFF